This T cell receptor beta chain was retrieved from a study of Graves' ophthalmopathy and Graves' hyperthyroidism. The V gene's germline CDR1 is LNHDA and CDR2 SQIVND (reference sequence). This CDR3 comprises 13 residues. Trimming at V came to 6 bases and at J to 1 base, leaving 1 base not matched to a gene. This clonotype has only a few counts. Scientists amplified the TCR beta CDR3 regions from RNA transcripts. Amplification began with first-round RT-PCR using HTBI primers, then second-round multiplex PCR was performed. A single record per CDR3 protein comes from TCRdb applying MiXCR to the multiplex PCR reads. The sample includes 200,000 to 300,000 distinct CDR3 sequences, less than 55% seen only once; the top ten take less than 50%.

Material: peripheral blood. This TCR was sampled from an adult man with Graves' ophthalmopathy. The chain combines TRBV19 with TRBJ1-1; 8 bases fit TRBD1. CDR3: CASRDRANTEAFF. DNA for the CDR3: TGTGCCAGTAGGGACAGGGCGAACACTGAAGCTTTCTTT. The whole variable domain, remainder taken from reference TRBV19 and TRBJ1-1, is DGGITQSPKYLFRKEGQNVTLSCEQNLNHDAMYWYRQDPGQGLRLIYYSQIVNDFQKGDIAEGYSVSREKKESFPLTVTSAQKNPTAFYLCASRDRANTEAFFGQGTRLTVV.